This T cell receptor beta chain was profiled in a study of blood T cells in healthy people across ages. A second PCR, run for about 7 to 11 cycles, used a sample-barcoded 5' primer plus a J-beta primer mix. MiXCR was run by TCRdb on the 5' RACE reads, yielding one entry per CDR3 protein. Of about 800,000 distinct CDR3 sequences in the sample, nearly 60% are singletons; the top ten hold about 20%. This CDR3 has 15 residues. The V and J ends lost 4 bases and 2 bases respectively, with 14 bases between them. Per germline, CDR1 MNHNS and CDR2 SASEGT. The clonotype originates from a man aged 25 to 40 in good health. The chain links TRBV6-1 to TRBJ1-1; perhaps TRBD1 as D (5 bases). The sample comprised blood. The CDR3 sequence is CASSGETAFNTEAFF. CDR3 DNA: TGTGCCAGCAGTGGAGAGACAGCCTTCAACACTGAAGCTTTCTTT.